Below, 9 T cell receptor beta chains from the same sample are listed, as sequenced in a study of PD-L1 blockade in urothelial cancer. Libraries were prepared by immunoSEQ multiplex PCR; TCRdb keeps only in-frame clonotypes and omits some of them. The table records 35,000 to 45,000 clones, 70% to 85% of them present only once. The sample consisted of PBMCs, taken around atezolizumab (anti-PD-L1) treatment. Source of these receptors: a man between 65 and 80 years old with urothelial cancer.

The rearrangement links TRBV19 to TRBJ2-1; no firm D call. CDR1 LNHDA and CDR2 SQIVND come from the germline V gene (reference sequence). The CDR3 runs to 12 residues. Between the trimmed V and J ends, which lost 5 bases and 5 bases, there was a span of 7 bases. The CDR3 DNA is TGTGCCAGTAGTTTGGCGGACAATGAGCAGTTCTTC. Amino acid sequence: CASSLADNEQFF.

This chain uses TRBV7-9 with TRBJ2-2; TRBD2 matches at 9 bases. The CDR3 runs to 16 residues. Germline V CDR1 and CDR2: SEHNR, FQNEAQ (reference sequence). V shed 1 base, J shed 7 bases, and the junction held 7 bases outside the gene matches. CDR3 coding DNA: TGTGCCAGCAGCTTAGAGGCGGGAGGGCCTGTCGGGGAGCTGTTTTTT. This gives the protein CASSLEAGGPVGELFF.

This clone has only one observation. The rearrangement links TRBV19 to TRBJ1-2; D might be TRBD1 (5 bases). The ends were cut back, 1 base at V and 0 bases at J, with 9 bases in the middle. This CDR3 has 15 residues. The germline gives CDR1 LNHDA, CDR2 SQIVND (reference sequence). The CDR3 DNA sequence: TGTGCCAGTAGTATAGGACAGCAAGCTAACTATGGCTACACCTTC. Translated: CASSIGQQANYGYTF.

The chain recombines TRBV5-6 with TRBJ2-7; TRBD1 matches 8 bases. Germline V gene data show CDR1 as SGHDT and CDR2 as YYEEEE. J gave up 3 bases and V 0 bases, and 11 bases lay outside the gene matches. The CDR3 totals 17 residues. In DNA, the CDR3 is TGTGCCAGCAGCTTGGCCCGGAGAACAGGGGGTGGCTACGAGCAGTACTTC. Translating it yields CASSLARRTGGGYEQYF. Based on the CDR3 plus reference TRBV5-6 and TRBJ2-7, the full variable domain is DAGVTQSPTHLIKTRGQQVTLRCSPKSGHDTVSWYQQALGQGPQFIFQYYEEEERQRGNFPDRFSGHQFPNYSSELNVNALLLGDSALYLCASSLARRTGGGYEQYFGPGTRLTVT.

The chain uses TRBV6-1 and TRBJ2-7, with 7 bases aligning to TRBD1. The V and J ends lost 3 bases and 6 bases, in that order; junction bases with no gene match: 8. Germline assignment: CDR1 MNHNS and CDR2 SASEGT. This CDR3 contains 14 residues. The CDR3 DNA follows: TGTGCCAGCAGTGATCATTGGACAGGTGGCGAGCAGTACTTC. Its protein is CASSDHWTGGEQYF.

The rearrangement uses TRBV5-4 and TRBJ1-1, with 9 bases identical to TRBD1. The V gene end was trimmed by 3 bases and the J gene end by 3 bases; junction bases not matched to a gene: 6. CDR1 SGHNT and CDR2 YYREEE come from the germline V gene (reference sequence). The CDR3 length is 15 residues. The CDR3 region has the DNA TGTGCCAGCAGCTGGGACAGGGAACGGGACACTGAAGCTTTCTTT. Amino acids: CASSWDRERDTEAFF.

The CDR3 protein is CASSLGGGNSPLHF. The CDR3 nucleotides are TGCGCCAGCAGCTTGGGAGGGGGTAATTCACCCCTCCACTTT. J is TRBJ1-6 and V is TRBV5-1, with D possibly being TRBD1 (6 bases). Germline V gene lookup returns CDR1 SGHRS and CDR2 YFSETQ. There are 14 residues in the CDR3. V was shortened by 0 bases and J by 6 bases, with 7 bases between the two germline ends.

This chain connects TRBV18 to TRBJ2-7; TRBD1 agrees at 7 bases. CDR3 length equals 15 residues. The trim removed 2 bases at V and 3 bases at J, leaving 7 bases unmatched. Germline V gene lookup returns CDR1 KGHSH and CDR2 LQKENI. The CDR3 nucleotides are TGTGCCAGCTCACCATTCCAGGGGGATGGCTACGAGCAGTACTTC. Its protein is CASSPFQGDGYEQYF.

J is TRBJ1-3 and V is TRBV9; 9 positions match TRBD1. The J segment lost 0 bases and the V segment lost 5 bases, leaving 6 bases of the junction unmatched. The germline V gene encodes CDR1 SGDLS and CDR2 YYNGEE. The CDR3 is 16 amino acids. CDR3 amino acids: CASRRGGQGSGNTIYF. In nucleotides, the CDR3 is TGTGCCAGCAGAAGGGGGGGACAGGGCTCTGGAAACACCATATATTTT.